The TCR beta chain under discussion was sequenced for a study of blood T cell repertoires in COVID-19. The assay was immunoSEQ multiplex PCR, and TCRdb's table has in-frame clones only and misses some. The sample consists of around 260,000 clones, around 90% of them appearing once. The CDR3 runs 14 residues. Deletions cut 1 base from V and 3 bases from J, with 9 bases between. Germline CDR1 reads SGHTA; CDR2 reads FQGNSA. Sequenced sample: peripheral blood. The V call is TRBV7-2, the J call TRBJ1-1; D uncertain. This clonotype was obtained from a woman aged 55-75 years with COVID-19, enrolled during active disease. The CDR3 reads CASSLVRSHTEAFF. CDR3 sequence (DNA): TGTGCCAGCAGCTTAGTACGGAGTCACACTGAAGCTTTCTTT.